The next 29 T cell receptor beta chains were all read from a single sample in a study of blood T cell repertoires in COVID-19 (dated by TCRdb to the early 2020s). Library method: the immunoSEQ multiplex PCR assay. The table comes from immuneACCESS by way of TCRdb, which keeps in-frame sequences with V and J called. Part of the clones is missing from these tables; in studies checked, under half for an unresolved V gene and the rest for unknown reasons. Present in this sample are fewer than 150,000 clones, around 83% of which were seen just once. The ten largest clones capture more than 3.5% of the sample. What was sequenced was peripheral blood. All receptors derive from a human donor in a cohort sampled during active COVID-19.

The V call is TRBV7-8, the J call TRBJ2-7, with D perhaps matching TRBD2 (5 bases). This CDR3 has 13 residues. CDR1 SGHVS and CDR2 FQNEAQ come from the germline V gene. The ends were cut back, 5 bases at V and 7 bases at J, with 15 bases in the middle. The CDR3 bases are TGTGCCAGCAGCCCGGACTTCCTTTTTGAGCAGTACTTC. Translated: CASSPDFLFEQYF.

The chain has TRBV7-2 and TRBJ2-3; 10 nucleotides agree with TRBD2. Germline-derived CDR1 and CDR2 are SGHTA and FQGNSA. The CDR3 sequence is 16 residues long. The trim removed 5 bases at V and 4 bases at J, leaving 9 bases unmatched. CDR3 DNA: TGTGCCAGCAGCCTCCTTCTAGCGGGAGTACCAGATACGCAGTATTTT. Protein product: CASSLLLAGVPDTQYF.

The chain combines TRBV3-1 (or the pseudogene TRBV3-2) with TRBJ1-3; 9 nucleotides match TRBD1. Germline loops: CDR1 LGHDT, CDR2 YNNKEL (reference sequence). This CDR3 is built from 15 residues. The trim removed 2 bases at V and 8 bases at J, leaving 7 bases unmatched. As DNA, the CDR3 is TGTGCCAGCAGCCAACAGGACAGGGGAGGAGACACCATATATTTT. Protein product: CASSQQDRGGDTIYF.

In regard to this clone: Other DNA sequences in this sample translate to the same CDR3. In DNA, the CDR3 is TGCGCCAGCAGCCAAGTAGGAGCCCAAGAGACCCAGTACTTC. Translated: CASSQVGAQETQYF. This rearrangement joins TRBV4-3 to TRBJ2-5; D is ambiguous. Germline lookup yields CDR1 LGHNA and CDR2 YSLEER. Trimming pared 1 base from V and 1 base from J, leaving 7 bases between. The CDR3 consists of 14 residues.

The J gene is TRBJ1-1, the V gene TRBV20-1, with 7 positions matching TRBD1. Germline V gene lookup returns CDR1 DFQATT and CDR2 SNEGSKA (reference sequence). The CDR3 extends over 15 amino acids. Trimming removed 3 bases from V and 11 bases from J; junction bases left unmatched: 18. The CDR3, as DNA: TGCAGTGCTAGTCCTCACGCGACAGGGTGGGTAGGCGCTTTCTTT. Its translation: CSASPHATGWVGAFF.

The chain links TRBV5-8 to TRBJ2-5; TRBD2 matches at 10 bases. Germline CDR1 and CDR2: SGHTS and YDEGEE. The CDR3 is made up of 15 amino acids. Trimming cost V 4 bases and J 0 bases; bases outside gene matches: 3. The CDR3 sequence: CASSIGLADQETQYF. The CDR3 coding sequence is TGTGCCAGCAGCATCGGACTAGCGGACCAAGAGACCCAGTACTTC.

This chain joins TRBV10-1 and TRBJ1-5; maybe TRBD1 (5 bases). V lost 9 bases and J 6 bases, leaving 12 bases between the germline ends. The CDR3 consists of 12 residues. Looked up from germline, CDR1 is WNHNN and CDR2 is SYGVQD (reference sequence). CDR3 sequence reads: CARTQGGQPQHF. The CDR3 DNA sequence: TGCGCCAGGACCCAGGGCGGTCAGCCCCAGCATTTT.

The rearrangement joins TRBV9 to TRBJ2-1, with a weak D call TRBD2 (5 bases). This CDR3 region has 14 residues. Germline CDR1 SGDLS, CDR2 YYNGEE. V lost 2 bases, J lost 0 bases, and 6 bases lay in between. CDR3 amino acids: CASSVGSSYNEQFF. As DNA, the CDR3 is TGTGCCAGCAGCGTTGGGAGCTCCTACAATGAGCAGTTCTTC.

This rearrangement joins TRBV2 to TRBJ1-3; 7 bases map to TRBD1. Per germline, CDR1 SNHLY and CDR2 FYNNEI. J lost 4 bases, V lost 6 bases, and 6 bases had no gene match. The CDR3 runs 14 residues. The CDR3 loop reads CASSAPGQGNTIYF. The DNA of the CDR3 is TGTGCCAGCAGCGCCCCGGGACAGGGAAACACCATATATTTT. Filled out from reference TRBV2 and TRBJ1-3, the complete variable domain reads EPEVTQTPSHQVTQMGQEVILRCVPISNHLYFYWYRQILGQKVEFLVSFYNNEISEKSEIFDDQFSVERPDGSNFTLKIRSTKLEDSAMYFCASSAPGQGNTIYFGEGSWLTVV.

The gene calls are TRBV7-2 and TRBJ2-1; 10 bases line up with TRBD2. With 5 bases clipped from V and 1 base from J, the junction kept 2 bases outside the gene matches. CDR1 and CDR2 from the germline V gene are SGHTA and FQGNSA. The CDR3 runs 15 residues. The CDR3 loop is CASSQLAGSYNEQFF. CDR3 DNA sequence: TGTGCCAGCAGCCAACTAGCGGGATCCTACAATGAGCAGTTCTTC.

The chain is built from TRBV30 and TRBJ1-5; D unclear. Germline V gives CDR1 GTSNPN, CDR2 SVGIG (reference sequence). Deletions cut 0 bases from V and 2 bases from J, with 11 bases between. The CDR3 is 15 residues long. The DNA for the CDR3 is TGTGCCTGGAGTGTAACCGGTTCCGGCAATCAGCCCCAGCATTTT. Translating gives CAWSVTGSGNQPQHF.

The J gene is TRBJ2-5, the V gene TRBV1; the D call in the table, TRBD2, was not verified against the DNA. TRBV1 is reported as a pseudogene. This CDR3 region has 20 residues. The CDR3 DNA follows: TGCACCAGCAGCCAAGTAACGCCTAGGACGGGAGCTGGGTTCCAAGAGACCCAGTACTTC. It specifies CTSSQVTPRTGAGFQETQYF.

CDR3 protein: CASSRPAGSSYNEQFF. The CDR3 region has the DNA TGTGCCAGTAGTAGGCCAGCGGGTTCCTCCTACAATGAGCAGTTCTTC. This chain joins TRBV19 and TRBJ2-1; possibly TRBD2 for D (6 bases). Germline lookup yields CDR1 LNHDA and CDR2 SQIVND (reference sequence). This CDR3 is 16 amino acids long. With 4 bases removed from V and 0 bases from J, the gap between germline ends came to 13 bases.

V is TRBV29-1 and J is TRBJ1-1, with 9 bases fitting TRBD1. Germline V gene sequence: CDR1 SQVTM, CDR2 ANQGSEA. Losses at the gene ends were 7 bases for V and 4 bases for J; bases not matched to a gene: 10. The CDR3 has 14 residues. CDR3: CSGTGGAEGTEAFF. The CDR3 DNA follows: TGCAGCGGAACAGGGGGCGCGGAGGGCACTGAAGCTTTCTTT. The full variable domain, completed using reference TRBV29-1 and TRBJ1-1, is SAVISQKPSRDICQRGTSLTIQCQVDSQVTMMFWYRQQPGQSLTLIATANQGSEATYESGFVIDKFPISRPNLTFSTLTVSNMSPEDSSIYLCSGTGGAEGTEAFFGQGTRLTVV.

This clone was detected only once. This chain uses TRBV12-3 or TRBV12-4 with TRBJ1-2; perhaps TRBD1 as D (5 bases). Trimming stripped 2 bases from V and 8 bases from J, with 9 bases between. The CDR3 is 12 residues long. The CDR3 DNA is TGTGCCAGCAGTTTATTCCAGGGCGGCTACACCTTC. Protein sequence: CASSLFQGGYTF.

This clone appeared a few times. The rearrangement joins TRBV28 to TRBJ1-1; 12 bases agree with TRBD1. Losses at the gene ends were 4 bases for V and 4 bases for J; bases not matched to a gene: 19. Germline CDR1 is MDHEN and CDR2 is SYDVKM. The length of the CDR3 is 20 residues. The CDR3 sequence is CASSSLRWGTGGSIGTEAFF. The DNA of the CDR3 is TGTGCCAGCAGTTCCCTTAGGTGGGGGACAGGGGGCTCGATTGGCACTGAAGCTTTCTTT.

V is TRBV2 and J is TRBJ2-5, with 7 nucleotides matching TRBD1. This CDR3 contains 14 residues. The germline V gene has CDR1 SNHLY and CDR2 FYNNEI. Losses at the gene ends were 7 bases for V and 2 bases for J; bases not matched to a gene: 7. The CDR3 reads CASTSQGVQETQYF. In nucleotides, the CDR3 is TGTGCCAGCACATCCCAGGGGGTGCAAGAGACCCAGTACTTC.

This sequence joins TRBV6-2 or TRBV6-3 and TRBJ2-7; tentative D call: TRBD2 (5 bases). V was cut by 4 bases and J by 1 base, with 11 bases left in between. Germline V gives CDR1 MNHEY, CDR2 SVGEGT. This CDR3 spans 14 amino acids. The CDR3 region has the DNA TGTGCCAGCAGTTTAGGTTCGGGGTCCTACGAGCAGTACGTC. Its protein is CASSLGSGSYEQYV.

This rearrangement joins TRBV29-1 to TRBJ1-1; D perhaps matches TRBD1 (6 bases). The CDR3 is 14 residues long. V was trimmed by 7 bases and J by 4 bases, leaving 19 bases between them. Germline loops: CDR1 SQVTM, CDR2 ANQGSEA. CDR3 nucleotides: TGCAGCGCCCGACAGGCGGCAGGTGGCACTGAAGCTTTCTTT. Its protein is CSARQAAGGTEAFF.

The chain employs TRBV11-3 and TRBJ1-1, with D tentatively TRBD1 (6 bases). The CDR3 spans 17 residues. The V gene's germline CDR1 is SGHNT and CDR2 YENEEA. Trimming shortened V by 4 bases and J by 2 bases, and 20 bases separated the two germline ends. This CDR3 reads CASSSIKETGDNTEAFF. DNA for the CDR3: TGTGCCAGCAGCTCTATAAAGGAGACAGGAGACAACACTGAAGCTTTCTTT.

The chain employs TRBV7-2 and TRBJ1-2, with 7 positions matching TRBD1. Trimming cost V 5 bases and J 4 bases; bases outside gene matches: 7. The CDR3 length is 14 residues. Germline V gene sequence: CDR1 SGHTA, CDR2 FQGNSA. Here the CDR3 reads CASSGKGASYGYTF. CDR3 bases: TGTGCCAGCAGCGGAAAGGGGGCCAGCTATGGCTACACCTTC.

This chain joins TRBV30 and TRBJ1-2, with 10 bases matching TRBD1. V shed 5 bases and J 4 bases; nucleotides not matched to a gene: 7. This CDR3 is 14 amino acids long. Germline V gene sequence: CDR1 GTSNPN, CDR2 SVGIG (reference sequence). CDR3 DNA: TGTGCCTGGTCTCGACAGGGGGCGGGCTATGGCTACACCTTC. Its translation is CAWSRQGAGYGYTF. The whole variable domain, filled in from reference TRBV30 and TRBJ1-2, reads SQTIHQWPATLVQPVGSPLSLECTVEGTSNPNLYWYRQAAGRGLQLLFYSVGIGQISSEVPQNLSASRPQDRQFILSSKKLLLSDSGFYLCAWSRQGAGYGYTFGSGTRLTVV.

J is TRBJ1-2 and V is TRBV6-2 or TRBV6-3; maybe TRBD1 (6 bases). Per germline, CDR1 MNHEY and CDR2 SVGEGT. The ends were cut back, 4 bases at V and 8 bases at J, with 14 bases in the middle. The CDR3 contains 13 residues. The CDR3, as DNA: TGTGCCAGCAGTTCCCGGGGGGCCTCCGGCTACACCTTC. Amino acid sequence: CASSSRGASGYTF.

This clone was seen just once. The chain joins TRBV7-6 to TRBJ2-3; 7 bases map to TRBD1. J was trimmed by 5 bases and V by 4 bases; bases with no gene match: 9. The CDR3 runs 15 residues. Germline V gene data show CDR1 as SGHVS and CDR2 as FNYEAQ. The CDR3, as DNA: TGTGCCAGCAGCTCGTTCGAGGGGGCTCAAGATACGCAGTATTTT. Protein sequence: CASSSFEGAQDTQYF.

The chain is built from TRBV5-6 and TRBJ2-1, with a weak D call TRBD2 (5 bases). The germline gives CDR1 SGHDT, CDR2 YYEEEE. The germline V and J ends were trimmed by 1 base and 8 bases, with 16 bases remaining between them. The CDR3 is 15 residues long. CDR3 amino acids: CASSLPQLAGYEQFF. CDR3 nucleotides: TGTGCCAGCAGCTTGCCCCAGCTAGCAGGTTATGAGCAGTTCTTC.

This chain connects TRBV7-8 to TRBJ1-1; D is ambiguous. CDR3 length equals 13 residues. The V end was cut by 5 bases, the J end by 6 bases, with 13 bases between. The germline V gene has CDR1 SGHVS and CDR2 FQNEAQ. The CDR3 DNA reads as TGTGCCAGCAGCAATAGCGTCGGGGCTGAAGCTTTCTTT. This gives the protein CASSNSVGAEAFF.

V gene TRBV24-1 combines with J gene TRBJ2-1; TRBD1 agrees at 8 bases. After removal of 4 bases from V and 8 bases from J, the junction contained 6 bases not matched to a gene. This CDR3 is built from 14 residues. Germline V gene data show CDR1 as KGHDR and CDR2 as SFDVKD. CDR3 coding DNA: TGTGCCACCAGTGAACCCGGGACAGGCGATGAGCAGTTCTTC. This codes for CATSEPGTGDEQFF.

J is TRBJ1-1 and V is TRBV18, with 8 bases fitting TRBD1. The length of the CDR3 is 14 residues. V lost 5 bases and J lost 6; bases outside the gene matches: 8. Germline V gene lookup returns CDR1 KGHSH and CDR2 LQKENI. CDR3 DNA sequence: TGTGCCAGCTCAAATCAGGGGGCGGGGGCTGAAGCTTTCTTT. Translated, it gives CASSNQGAGAEAFF. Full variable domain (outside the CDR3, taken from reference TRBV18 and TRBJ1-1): NAGVMQNPRHLVRRRGQEARLRCSPMKGHSHVYWYRQLPEEGLKFMVYLQKENIIDESGMPKERFSAEFPKEGPSILRIQQVVRGDSAAYFCASSNQGAGAEAFFGQGTRLTVV.

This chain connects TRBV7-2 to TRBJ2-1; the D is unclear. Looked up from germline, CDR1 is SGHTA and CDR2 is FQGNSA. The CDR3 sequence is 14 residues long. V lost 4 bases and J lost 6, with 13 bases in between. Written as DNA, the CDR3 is TGTGCCAGCAGCTCTGCAACCAGACTCAATGAGCAGTTCTTC. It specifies CASSSATRLNEQFF.